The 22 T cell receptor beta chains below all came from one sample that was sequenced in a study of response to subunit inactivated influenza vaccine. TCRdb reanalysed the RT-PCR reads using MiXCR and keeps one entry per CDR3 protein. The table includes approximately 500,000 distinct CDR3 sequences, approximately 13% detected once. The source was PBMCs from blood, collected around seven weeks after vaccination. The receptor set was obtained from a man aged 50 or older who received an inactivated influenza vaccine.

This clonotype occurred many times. CDR3: CSVEGATSGSKQYF. The CDR3 DNA reads as TGCAGCGTTGAAGGGGCGACTAGCGGGTCCAAGCAGTACTTC. This chain uses TRBV29-1 with TRBJ2-7; 10 bases fit TRBD2. V was clipped by 1 base and J by 8 bases; unmatched bases: 8. Germline V lookup: CDR1 SQVTM, CDR2 ANQGSEA. The CDR3 totals 14 residues.

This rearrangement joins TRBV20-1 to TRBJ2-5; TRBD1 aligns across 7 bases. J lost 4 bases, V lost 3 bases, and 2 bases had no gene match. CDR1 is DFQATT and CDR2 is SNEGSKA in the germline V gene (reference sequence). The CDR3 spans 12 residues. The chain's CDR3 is CSASGQAETQYF. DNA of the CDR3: TGCAGTGCTAGTGGACAGGCAGAGACCCAGTACTTC.

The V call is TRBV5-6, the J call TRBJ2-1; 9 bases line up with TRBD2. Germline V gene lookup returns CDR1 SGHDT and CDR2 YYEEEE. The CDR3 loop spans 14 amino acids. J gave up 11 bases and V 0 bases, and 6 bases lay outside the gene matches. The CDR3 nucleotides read TGTGCCAGCAGCTTGGGACTAGCGGAGGGGAAGCAGTTCTTC. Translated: CASSLGLAEGKQFF.

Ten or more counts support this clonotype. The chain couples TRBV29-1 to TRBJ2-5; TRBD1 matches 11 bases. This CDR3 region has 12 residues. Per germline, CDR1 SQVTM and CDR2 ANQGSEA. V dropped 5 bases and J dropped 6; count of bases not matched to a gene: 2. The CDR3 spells CSVRTGGQTQYF. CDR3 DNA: TGCAGCGTTCGGACAGGGGGCCAGACCCAGTACTTC.

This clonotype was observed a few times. The CDR3 sequence: CASSRGSGDEQFF. The DNA of the CDR3 is TGTGCCAGCAGCCGAGGTTCCGGCGATGAGCAGTTCTTC. The V call is TRBV7-2, the J call TRBJ2-1; D gene uncertain. The CDR3 totals 13 residues. Trimming shortened V by 5 bases and J by 8 bases, and 13 bases separated the two germline ends. Germline CDR1 and CDR2: SGHTA and FQGNSA.

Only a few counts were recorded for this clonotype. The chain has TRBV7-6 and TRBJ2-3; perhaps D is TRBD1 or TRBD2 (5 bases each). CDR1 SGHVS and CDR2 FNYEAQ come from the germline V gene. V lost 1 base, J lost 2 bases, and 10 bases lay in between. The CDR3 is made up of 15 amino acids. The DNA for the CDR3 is TGTGCCAGCAGCTTAGTCCCGGGGCCCACAGATACGCAGTATTTT. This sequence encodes CASSLVPGPTDTQYF. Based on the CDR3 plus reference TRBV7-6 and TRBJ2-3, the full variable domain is GAGVSQSPRYKVTKRGQDVALRCDPISGHVSLYWYRQALGQGPEFLTYFNYEAQQDKSGLPNDRFSAERPEGSISTLTIQRTEQRDSAMYRCASSLVPGPTDTQYFGPGTRLTVL.

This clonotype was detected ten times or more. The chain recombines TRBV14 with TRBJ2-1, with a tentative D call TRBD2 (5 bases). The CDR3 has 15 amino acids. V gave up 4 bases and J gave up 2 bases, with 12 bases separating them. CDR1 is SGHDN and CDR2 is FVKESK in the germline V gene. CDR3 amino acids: CASSRMSGPYNEQFF. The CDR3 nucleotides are TGTGCCAGCAGCCGCATGAGCGGACCCTACAATGAGCAGTTCTTC.

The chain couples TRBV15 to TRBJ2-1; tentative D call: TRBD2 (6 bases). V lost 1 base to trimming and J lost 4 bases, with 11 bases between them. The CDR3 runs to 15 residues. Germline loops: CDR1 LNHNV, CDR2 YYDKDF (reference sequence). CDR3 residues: CATSRVSREYNEQFF. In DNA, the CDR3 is TGTGCCACCAGCAGAGTTTCCCGGGAGTACAATGAGCAGTTCTTC.

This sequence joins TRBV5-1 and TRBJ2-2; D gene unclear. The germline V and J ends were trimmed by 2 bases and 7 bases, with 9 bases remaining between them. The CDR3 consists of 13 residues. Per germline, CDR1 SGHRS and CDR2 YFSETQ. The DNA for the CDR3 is TGCGCCAGCAGCTTAAAGGGTAGCGGGGAGCTGTTTTTT. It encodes CASSLKGSGELFF. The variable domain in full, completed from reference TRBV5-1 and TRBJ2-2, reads KAGVTQTPRYLIKTRGQQVTLSCSPISGHRSVSWYQQTPGQGLQFLFEYFSETQRNKGNFPGRFSGRQFSNSRSEMNVSTLELGDSALYLCASSLKGSGELFFGEGSRLTVL.

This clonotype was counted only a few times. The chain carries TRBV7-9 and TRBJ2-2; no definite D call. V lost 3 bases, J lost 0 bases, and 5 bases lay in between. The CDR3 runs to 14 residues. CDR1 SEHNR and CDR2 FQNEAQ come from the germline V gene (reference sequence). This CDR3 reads CASSFDSNTGELFF. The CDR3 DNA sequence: TGTGCCAGCAGCTTCGATTCGAACACCGGGGAGCTGTTTTTT.

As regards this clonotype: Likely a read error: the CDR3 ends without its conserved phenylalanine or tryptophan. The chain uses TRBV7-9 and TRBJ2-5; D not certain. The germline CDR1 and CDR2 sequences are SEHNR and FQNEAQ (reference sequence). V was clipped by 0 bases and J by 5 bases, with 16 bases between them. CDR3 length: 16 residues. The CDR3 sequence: CASSLATKELRETQYL. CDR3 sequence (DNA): TGTGCCAGCAGCTTAGCAACGAAGGAGTTGCGGGAGACCCAGTACTTA.

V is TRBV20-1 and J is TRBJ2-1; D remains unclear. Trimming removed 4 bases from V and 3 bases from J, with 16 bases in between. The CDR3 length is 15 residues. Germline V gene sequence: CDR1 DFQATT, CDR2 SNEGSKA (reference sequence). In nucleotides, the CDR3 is TGCAGTGCTATAGAACGGCCGGACGTCTACAATGAGCAGTTCTTC. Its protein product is CSAIERPDVYNEQFF.

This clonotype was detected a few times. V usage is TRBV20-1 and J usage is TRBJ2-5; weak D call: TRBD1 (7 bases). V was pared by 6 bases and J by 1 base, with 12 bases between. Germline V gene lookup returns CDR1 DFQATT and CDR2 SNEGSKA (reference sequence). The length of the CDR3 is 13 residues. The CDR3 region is CSAAGQLQETQYF. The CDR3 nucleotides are TGCAGTGCCGCGGGACAGCTCCAAGAGACCCAGTACTTC.

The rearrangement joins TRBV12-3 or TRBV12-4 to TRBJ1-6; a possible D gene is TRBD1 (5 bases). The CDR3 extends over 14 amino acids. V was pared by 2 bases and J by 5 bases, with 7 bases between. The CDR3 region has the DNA TGTGCCAGCAGTTTAACAGGCGATAATTCACCCCTCCACTTT. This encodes CASSLTGDNSPLHF.

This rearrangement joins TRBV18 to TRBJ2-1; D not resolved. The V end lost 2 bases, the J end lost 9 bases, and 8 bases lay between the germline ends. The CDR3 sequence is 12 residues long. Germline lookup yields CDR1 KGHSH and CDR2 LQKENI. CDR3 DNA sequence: TGTGCCAGCTCACCATCGCTGGGTGAGCAGTTCTTC. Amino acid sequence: CASSPSLGEQFF.

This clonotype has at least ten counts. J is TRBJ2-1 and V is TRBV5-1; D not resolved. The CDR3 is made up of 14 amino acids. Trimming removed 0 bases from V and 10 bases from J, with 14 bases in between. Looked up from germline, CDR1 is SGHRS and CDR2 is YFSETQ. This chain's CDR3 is CASSLEGHGIEQFF. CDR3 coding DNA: TGCGCCAGCAGCTTGGAAGGGCATGGAATCGAGCAGTTCTTC.

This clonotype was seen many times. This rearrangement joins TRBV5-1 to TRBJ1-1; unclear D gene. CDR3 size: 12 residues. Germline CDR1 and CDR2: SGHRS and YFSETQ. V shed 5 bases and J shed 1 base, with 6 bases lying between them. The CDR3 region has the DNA TGCGCCAGCAGTTCTCAGAACACTGAAGCTTTCTTT. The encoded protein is CASSSQNTEAFF.

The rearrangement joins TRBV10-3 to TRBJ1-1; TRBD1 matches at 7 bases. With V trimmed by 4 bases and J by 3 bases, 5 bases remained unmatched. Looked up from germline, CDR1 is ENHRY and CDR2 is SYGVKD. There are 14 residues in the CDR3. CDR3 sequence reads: CAISAQGVDTEAFF. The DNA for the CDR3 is TGTGCCATCAGTGCGCAGGGGGTGGACACTGAAGCTTTCTTT.

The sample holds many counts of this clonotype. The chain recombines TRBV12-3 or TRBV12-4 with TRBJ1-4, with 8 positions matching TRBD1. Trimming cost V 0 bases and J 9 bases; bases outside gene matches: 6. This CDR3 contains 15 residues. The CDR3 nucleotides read TGTGCCAGCAGTTTAGCGGGGACAGGAGTCCAAAAACTGTTTTTT. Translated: CASSLAGTGVQKLFF.

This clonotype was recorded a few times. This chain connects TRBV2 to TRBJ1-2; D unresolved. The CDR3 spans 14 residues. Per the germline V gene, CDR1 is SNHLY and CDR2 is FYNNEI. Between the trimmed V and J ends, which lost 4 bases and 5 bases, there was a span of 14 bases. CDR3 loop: CASSALGFGYGYTF. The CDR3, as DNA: TGTGCCAGCAGTGCGTTGGGATTTGGATATGGCTACACCTTC.

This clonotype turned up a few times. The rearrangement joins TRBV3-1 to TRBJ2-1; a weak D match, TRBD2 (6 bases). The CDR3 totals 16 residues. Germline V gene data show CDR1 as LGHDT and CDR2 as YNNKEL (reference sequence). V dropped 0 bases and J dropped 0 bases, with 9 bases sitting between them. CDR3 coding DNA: TGTGCCAGCAGCCAAGACCAGGGAGGCTCCTACAATGAGCAGTTCTTC. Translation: CASSQDQGGSYNEQFF.

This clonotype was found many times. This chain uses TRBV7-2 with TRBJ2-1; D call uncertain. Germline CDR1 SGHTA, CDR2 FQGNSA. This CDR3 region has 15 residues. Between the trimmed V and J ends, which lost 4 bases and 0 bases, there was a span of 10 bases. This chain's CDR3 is CASSSDPGSYNEQFF. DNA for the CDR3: TGTGCCAGCAGCTCGGACCCTGGCTCCTACAATGAGCAGTTCTTC. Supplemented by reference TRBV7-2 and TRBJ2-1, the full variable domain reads GAGVSQSPSNKVTEKGKDVELRCDPISGHTALYWYRQSLGQGLEFLIYFQGNSAPDKSGLPSDRFSAERTGGSVSTLTIQRTQQEDSAVYLCASSSDPGSYNEQFFGPGTRLTVL.